The 25 T cell receptor beta chains reported below all come from one sample, sequenced in a study of blood T cells in healthy people across ages. Then a second PCR, running roughly 7 to 11 cycles, was carried out with a sample-barcoded 5' primer and a J-beta primer mix. TCRdb fed the 5' RACE reads into MiXCR, producing one record per CDR3 protein. Here the sample spans approximately 800,000 distinct CDR3 sequences, more than 55% being singletons. Sequences were obtained from blood. Source of these receptors: a man aged 40-50 years in good health.

The chain couples TRBV12-3 or TRBV12-4 to TRBJ2-3; no clear D gene. Between the trimmed V and J ends, which lost 6 bases and 2 bases, there was a span of 9 bases. This CDR3 contains 13 residues. The CDR3 protein is CASSPRPTDTQYF. CDR3 DNA: TGTGCCAGCAGCCCCCGGCCCACAGATACGCAGTATTTT.

Concerning this clonotype itself: Relative to the germline gene, one junction end is altered; a read error may explain this. The chain is built from TRBV7-2 and TRBJ2-5, with TRBD1 as a possible D gene (6 bases). The CDR3 contains 16 residues. Germline V lookup: CDR1 SGHTA, CDR2 FQGNSA. The CDR3 region has the DNA TGTGCCAGCAGCTTACCACAGGGCAGGTACCATGAGACCCAGTACTTC. The encoded protein is CASSLPQGRYHETQYF.

The chain recombines TRBV6-6 with TRBJ2-1; perhaps TRBD1 as D (6 bases). Germline V CDR1 and CDR2: MNHNY, SVGAGI (reference sequence). This CDR3 spans 15 amino acids. V was pared by 7 bases and J by 7 bases, with 20 bases between. This CDR3 is CASTYPVGTTNEQFF. For the CDR3, the DNA is TGTGCCAGCACCTACCCCGTGGGGACAACAAATGAGCAGTTCTTC.

This chain joins TRBV12-3 or TRBV12-4 and TRBJ2-1; 7 bases fit TRBD2. The CDR3 is 14 amino acids. Germline trimming cut 8 bases from V and 7 bases from J; bases unmatched to any gene: 11. CDR3 coding DNA: TGTGCCAGCGTGGGCGCGGGAGTATGGAATGAGCAGTTCTTC. Translating gives CASVGAGVWNEQFF.

The V gene is TRBV4-3, the J gene TRBJ2-7; 7 bases match TRBD1. This CDR3 is built from 14 residues. The V gene's germline CDR1 is LGHNA and CDR2 YSLEER. Germline trimming cut 3 bases from V and 8 bases from J; bases unmatched to any gene: 10. The CDR3 DNA reads as TGCGCCAGCAGCCAGGGCCGAGACAGGGATCAGCAGTACTTC. Protein product: CASSQGRDRDQQYF.

The rearrangement joins TRBV27 to TRBJ2-1; weak D call: TRBD1 (6 bases). Germline loops: CDR1 MNHEY, CDR2 SMNVEV (reference sequence). CDR3 length: 14 amino acids. The V end lost 5 bases, the J end lost 4 bases, and 12 bases lay between the germline ends. CDR3 bases: TGTGCCAGCAGTCCACGGACAGTTTACAATGAGCAGTTCTTC. Its translation: CASSPRTVYNEQFF.

This clonotype was seen a handful of times. V is TRBV7-8 and J is TRBJ1-6; 7 bases align to TRBD1. V gave up 1 base and J gave up 5 bases; unmatched junction bases: 11. CDR1 SGHVS and CDR2 FQNEAQ come from the germline V gene. The CDR3 sequence is 18 residues long. CDR3 amino acids: CASSLVHIPGQNNSPLHF. The CDR3 region has the DNA TGTGCCAGCAGCTTAGTACATATCCCGGGACAGAATAATTCACCCCTCCACTTT.

This clonotype was observed at least ten times. The chain couples TRBV12-3 or TRBV12-4 to TRBJ1-2; 8 nucleotides line up with TRBD1. This CDR3 has 13 amino acids. Germline trimming cut 3 bases from V and 6 bases from J; bases unmatched to any gene: 3. CDR3 loop: CASSLGQENGYTF. DNA of the CDR3: TGTGCCAGCAGTTTGGGACAGGAGAATGGCTACACCTTC.

V and J are TRBV10-3 and TRBJ2-1; D gene ambiguous. V lost 10 bases to trimming and J lost 5 bases, with 15 bases between them. This CDR3 has 13 amino acids. The germline V gene has CDR1 ENHRY and CDR2 SYGVKD. As DNA, the CDR3 is TGTGCCACCTCGCAGACTCTAGACAATGAGCAGTTCTTC. It yields the protein CATSQTLDNEQFF.

In the case of this clonotype: A junction end diverges from the germline sequence, so it may reflect a read error. This chain uses TRBV6-1 with TRBJ2-5; weak D call: TRBD2 (5 bases). Germline values: CDR1 MNHNS, CDR2 SASEGT. This CDR3 contains 14 residues. Here the CDR3 reads CASSHGLVQETQYF. The CDR3 coding sequence is TGTGCCAGCAGTCACGGACTGGTTCAAGAGACCCAGTATTTC.

This chain links TRBV7-2 with TRBJ2-3; D possibly corresponds to TRBD2 (7 bases). The germline CDR1 and CDR2 sequences are SGHTA and FQGNSA. The CDR3 has 16 amino acids. Trimming cost V 6 bases and J 0 bases, with 16 bases left between them. The CDR3 bases are TGTGCCAGCAGGCTTTCTCGGGGGGCTAGCACAGATACGCAGTATTTT. This translates into CASRLSRGASTDTQYF.

J is TRBJ2-1 and V is TRBV7-2, with D possibly TRBD2 on 6 matching bases. The CDR3 spans 18 residues. V lost 2 bases to trimming and J lost 4 bases, with 21 bases between them. Looked up from germline, CDR1 is SGHTA and CDR2 is FQGNSA. This CDR3 reads CASSLYFSGEALYNEQFF. The CDR3 DNA sequence: TGTGCCAGCAGCTTATATTTTAGCGGCGAAGCACTTTACAATGAGCAGTTCTTC.

The CDR3 loop reads CSVLGMRYSDTQYF. CDR3 nucleotides: TGCAGCGTTCTCGGGATGAGGTACTCAGATACGCAGTATTTT. The chain links TRBV29-1 to TRBJ2-3; D is perhaps TRBD2 (5 bases). Looked up from germline, CDR1 is SQVTM and CDR2 is ANQGSEA. The CDR3 extends over 14 amino acids. V dropped 5 bases and J dropped 4 bases, with 16 bases sitting between them.

J is TRBJ2-5 and V is TRBV29-1, with 7 nucleotides matching TRBD2. The germline V gene has CDR1 SQVTM and CDR2 ANQGSEA. J gave up 5 bases and V 7 bases, and 10 bases lay outside the gene matches. This CDR3 contains 13 residues. CDR3 loop: CSAVAGVGETQYF. The CDR3 coding sequence is TGCAGCGCCGTTGCGGGAGTAGGGGAGACCCAGTACTTC.

The chain has TRBV12-3 or TRBV12-4 and TRBJ1-1, with D possibly matching TRBD1 (5 bases). The CDR3 is 14 residues long. V was clipped by 1 base and J by 4 bases, with 10 bases between them. CDR3: CASSLGIQGTEAFF. CDR3 sequence (DNA): TGTGCCAGCAGTTTAGGTATCCAGGGCACTGAAGCTTTCTTT.

This clonotype was counted between two and nine times. The V call is TRBV7-9, the J call TRBJ2-1, with 9 bases fitting TRBD2. CDR1 and CDR2 (germline): SEHNR, FQNEAQ (reference sequence). The CDR3 totals 16 residues. The V gene end was trimmed by 4 bases and the J gene end by 5 bases; junction bases not matched to a gene: 9. CDR3 loop: CASSYRVAGVDNEQFF. For the CDR3, the DNA is TGTGCCAGCAGCTATCGGGTAGCGGGAGTCGACAATGAGCAGTTCTTC.

The V call is TRBV6-4, the J call TRBJ2-3, with D tentatively TRBD1 (6 bases). V gave up 3 bases and J gave up 2 bases, with 12 bases separating them. This CDR3 has 15 amino acids. Germline values: CDR1 MRHNA, CDR2 SNTAGT. CDR3 in DNA: TGTGCCAGCAGTGAAACGGGACACCACACAGATACGCAGTATTTT. Protein product: CASSETGHHTDTQYF.

The rearrangement uses TRBV5-1 and TRBJ2-5; D unresolved. Germline assignment: CDR1 SGHRS and CDR2 YFSETQ. The ends were cut back, 1 base at V and 11 bases at J, with 12 bases in the middle. The length of the CDR3 is 12 residues. Here the CDR3 reads CASSLTHNEQYF. For the CDR3, the DNA is TGCGCCAGCAGCTTGACCCACAATGAGCAGTACTTC.

CDR3: CSARVPGGEDTEAFF. CDR3 DNA: TGCAGTGCTAGAGTCCCGGGTGGGGAAGACACTGAAGCTTTCTTT. The chain links TRBV20-1 to TRBJ1-1, with D unresolved. V lost 1 base and J lost 3, with 15 bases in between. The CDR3 is 15 residues long. Per germline, CDR1 DFQATT and CDR2 SNEGSKA (reference sequence).

V usage is TRBV2 and J usage is TRBJ1-6, with 9 bases identical to TRBD1. Germline CDR1 reads SNHLY; CDR2 reads FYNNEI. This CDR3 comprises 14 residues. J was trimmed by 10 bases and V by 4 bases; bases with no gene match: 5. The DNA for the CDR3 is TGTGCCAGCAGTGGCGACAGGGGGTCATCACCCCTCCACTTT. Its translation is CASSGDRGSSPLHF.

This clonotype was detected only a few times. The chain combines TRBV2 with TRBJ2-5, with 11 bases matching TRBD2. The CDR3 is 15 amino acids. CDR1 and CDR2 from the germline V gene are SNHLY and FYNNEI. Losses at the gene ends were 7 bases for V and 3 bases for J; bases not matched to a gene: 7. In nucleotides, the CDR3 is TGTGCCAGCACTAAAACGACTAGCGGGGAAGAGACCCAGTACTTC. Protein product: CASTKTTSGEETQYF.

In its sample, this clonotype was seen a few times. The gene calls are TRBV4-1 and TRBJ2-3; D gene uncertain. The CDR3 consists of 14 residues. Trimming left V 4 bases short and J 9 bases short, with 17 bases between. Germline CDR1 is MGHRA and CDR2 is YSYEKL. DNA of the CDR3: TGCGCCAGCAGCCCCCCAGACCCAGTTGGGACGCAGTATTTT. Protein: CASSPPDPVGTQYF.

The CDR3: CASRYPGTGLNEQFF. For the CDR3, the DNA is TGTGCCAGCAGATATCCCGGGACAGGGCTGAATGAGCAGTTCTTC. The chain uses TRBV28 and TRBJ2-1, with 9 nucleotides matching TRBD1. The CDR3 length is 15 residues. V gave up 6 bases and J gave up 7 bases; unmatched junction bases: 10. Germline-derived CDR1 and CDR2 are MDHEN and SYDVKM.

This clonotype has just a few counts. This chain links TRBV27 with TRBJ2-3, with D maybe TRBD1 (8 bases). The CDR3 sequence is 15 residues long. Per germline, CDR1 MNHEY and CDR2 SMNVEV (reference sequence). V was pared by 5 bases and J by 4 bases, with 16 bases between. CDR3 protein: CASSVRTGRADTQYF. CDR3 nucleotide sequence: TGTGCCAGCAGTGTGCGGACAGGGAGGGCAGATACGCAGTATTTT.

The chain joins TRBV14 to TRBJ2-5, with D hard to call. Trimming cost V 4 bases and J 5 bases, with 11 bases left between them. The CDR3 runs 13 residues. Germline CDR1 is SGHDN and CDR2 is FVKESK. The CDR3 nucleotides read TGTGCCAGCAGCCTAAAATGGGGTGAGACCCAGTACTTC. Translation: CASSLKWGETQYF.